This TCR beta chain was sequenced during a study of T cell repertoires in cytomegalovirus infection. Study-level information: Recently identified HLA-C-restricted and well-studied HLA-B-restricted CMV epitopes were used. The study's findings and limits: HLA-C-restricted CMV clonotypes gave the most frequent clonotype in two of eight donors.

TCRdb called the reads again in MiXCR, with one record for every CDR3 protein. The sample yields tens of thousands of distinct CDR3 sequences, around 25% seen once. This clonotype was seen a handful of times. Its antigen is not identified. V lost 0 bases and J lost 2, with 9 bases in between. Germline CDR1 reads SGHKS; CDR2 reads YYEKEE (reference sequence). The length of the CDR3 is 15 residues. This receptor was identified in a human donor in good health (CMV status not recorded). Some clones in this sample may be carry-over from other donors' samples. This sequence joins TRBV5-5 and TRBJ1-5, with D uncertain. Sample: CD8+ T cells from cultured PBMCs, taken from culture after CMV antigen stimulation. The CDR3 loop is CASSLVSAGNQPQHF. The CDR3 DNA follows: TGTGCCAGCAGCTTGGTTTCGGCAGGCAATCAGCCCCAGCATTTT. The complete variable domain, with remaining parts taken from reference TRBV5-5 and TRBJ1-5, reads DAGVTQSPTHLIKTRGQQVTLRCSPISGHKSVSWYQQVLGQGPQFIFQYYEKEERGRGNFPDRFSARQFPNYSSELNVNALLLGDSALYLCASSLVSAGNQPQHFGDGTRLSIL.